Listed below are T cell receptor beta chains from one sample, sequenced in a study of blood T cell repertoires in COVID-19. Assay: immunoSEQ multiplex PCR; the TCRdb copy retains only in-frame clones and omits some. The sample contains hundreds of thousands of clones, roughly 89% of which appear only once. The sequencing input was peripheral blood. The receptor source for this set is a woman aged 25-40 years with active or convalescent COVID-19. CDR3s include the opening cysteine and the closing phenylalanine or tryptophan. The D gene is left open where the match is weak. Size is omitted from some rows. Given values are once, few, many or a class for expanded clones.

j_call	clone_size	d_call	v_call	cdr3_aa	cdr3_nt
TRBJ2-1	NA	TRBD2	TRBV14	CASSQQGVAGENEQFF	TGTGCCAGCAGCCAACAAGGGGTAGCGGGGGAGAATGAGCAGTTCTTC
TRBJ2-7	once	TRBD1	TRBV5-6	CASSPNPGTGSYEQYF	TGTGCCAGCAGCCCGAACCCCGGGACAGGGAGCTACGAGCAGTACTTC
TRBJ1-1	NA	NA	TRBV6-5	CASSYSSGGNTEAFF	TGTGCCAGCAGTTACTCTTCGGGGGGGAACACTGAAGCTTTCTTT
TRBJ1-5	NA	NA	TRBV7-9	CASSFTTGNQPQHF	TGTGCCAGCAGCTTTACGACAGGCAATCAGCCCCAGCATTTT
TRBJ2-1	NA	NA	TRBV5-5	CASSLELPSTYNEQFF	TGTGCCAGCAGCTTGGAGCTACCTTCTACCTACAATGAGCAGTTCTTC
TRBJ1-1	many	NA	TRBV7-9	CASSLAGLATEAFF	TGTGCCAGCAGCTTGGCAGGGTTGGCCACTGAAGCTTTCTTT
TRBJ1-3	NA	NA	TRBV27	CASSLSSEANTIYF	TGTGCCAGCAGTTTATCATCCGAGGCCAACACCATATATTTT
TRBJ2-3	NA	TRBD2	TRBV10-1	CASSDPLAGDEDTQYF	TGCGCCAGCAGTGATCCACTAGCGGGGGACGAAGATACGCAGTATTTT
TRBJ1-4	NA	NA	TRBV3-1/TRBV3-2	CASSRRDISNEKLFF	TGTGCCAGCAGCCGACGGGACATCTCTAATGAAAAACTGTTTTTT
TRBJ1-1	NA	NA	TRBV5-4	CASSLAEQGNTEAFF	TGTGCCAGCAGCTTGGCCGAGCAGGGGAACACTGAAGCTTTCTTT
TRBJ2-7	NA	TRBD2	TRBV10-3	CAISEIAGNYEQYF	TGTGCCATCAGTGAGATAGCGGGTAACTACGAGCAGTACTTC
TRBJ1-4	NA	NA	TRBV5-1	CASSWGEYNEKLFF	TGCGCCAGCAGCTGGGGAGAGTATAATGAAAAACTGTTTTTT
TRBJ2-7	NA	TRBD1	TRBV10-3	CAISVGTGTYEQYF	TGTGCCATCAGTGTTGGGACAGGGACCTACGAGCAGTACTTC
TRBJ1-1	NA	TRBD1	TRBV30	CAWGHTGGTEAFF	TGTGCCTGGGGCCACACAGGGGGCACTGAAGCTTTCTTT
TRBJ1-2	NA	NA	TRBV6-5	CASGGGIGTYGYTF	TGTGCCAGCGGAGGAGGTATTGGTACCTATGGCTACACCTTC
TRBJ2-5	NA	TRBD2	TRBV19	CASSIPGLEETQYF	TGTGCCAGTAGTATACCGGGACTAGAAGAGACCCAGTACTTC
TRBJ1-5	NA	NA	TRBV6-1	CASSERQGANQPQHF	TGTGCCAGCAGTGAACGGCAGGGTGCCAATCAGCCCCAGCATTTT
TRBJ1-1	NA	NA	TRBV7-9	CASSSGYTEAFF	TGTGCCAGCAGCTCCGGTTACACTGAAGCTTTCTTT
TRBJ2-2	NA	NA	TRBV11-1	CASSPRRHLNTGELFF	TGTGCCAGCAGCCCGAGGCGCCACTTGAACACCGGGGAGCTGTTTTTT
TRBJ2-7	few	TRBD2	TRBV29-1	CSVTGLAGGSEQYF	TGCAGCGTTACCGGACTAGCGGGAGGGAGCGAGCAGTACTTC
TRBJ1-1	NA	NA	TRBV6-6	CASSYPEDTNTEAFF	TGTGCCAGCAGTTACCCAGAAGACACGAACACTGAAGCTTTCTTT
TRBJ1-2	NA	NA	TRBV27	CASSLMAGYGYTF	TGTGCCAGCAGTTTAATGGCAGGCTATGGCTACACCTTC
TRBJ1-1	NA	NA	TRBV6-1	CASSEHWEMNTEAFF	TGTGCCAGCAGTGAGCATTGGGAGATGAACACTGAAGCTTTCTTT
TRBJ2-4	NA	TRBD1	TRBV5-4	CASSYKGQFQYF	TGTGCCAGCAGCTACAAGGGACAGTTTCAGTACTTC
TRBJ1-2	NA	NA	TRBV11-1	CASSLGAGTNYGYTF	TGTGCCAGCAGCTTAGGGGCAGGAACTAACTATGGCTACACCTTC
TRBJ1-5	few	NA	TRBV3-1/TRBV3-2	CASSQDPGLNQPQHF	TGTGCCAGCAGCCAAGATCCGGGATTGAATCAGCCCCAGCATTTT